This passage covers 21 T cell receptor beta chains from one sample sequenced in a study of prognosis after radiotherapy for stage I lung cancer (dated by TCRdb to about 2021). Sequencing took place on an Illumina HiSeq 3000. The TCR beta CDR3 region was amplified from genomic DNA by two rounds of multiplex PCR. The first PCR round used primers specific to each TRBV and TRBJ gene, with sequences filed in Chinese patent CN105087789A. TCRdb handled the public reads itself, with Q25 trimming in fastp and clone calling in MiXCR, and kept productive beta chains. Records with the same CDR3 protein are collapsed into one entry carrying the most frequent genes and DNA. The sample table lists 15,000 to 20,000 distinct CDR3 sequences, about a third of them with a count of one. The top ten clonotypes cover around 25% of the sample. Sequencing was performed on PBMCs, taken before or after stereotactic body radiation therapy (not recorded which). These receptors all come from a donor aged 50 or older with non-small cell lung cancer.

At least ten counts were recorded for this clonotype. This chain uses TRBV28 with TRBJ1-1; maybe TRBD1 (5 bases). The CDR3 covers 13 residues. Trimming left V 5 bases short and J 4 bases short, with 11 bases between. Germline CDR1 MDHEN, CDR2 SYDVKM. CDR3 DNA: TGTGCCAGCAGTCATGAGGGGACCACTGAAGCTTTCTTT. It is translated as CASSHEGTTEAFF.

This chain connects TRBV3-1 to TRBJ2-2; 10 bases are a match to TRBD1. CDR3 length equals 16 residues. Per germline, CDR1 LGHDT and CDR2 YNNKEL (reference sequence). V lost 5 bases to trimming and J lost 8 bases; unmatched junction nucleotides: 11. The CDR3 here is CASSDRDRGITGELFF. The CDR3 DNA sequence: TGTGCCAGCAGCGACAGGGACAGGGGAATTACAGGGGAGCTGTTTTTT. The whole variable domain, remainder taken from reference TRBV3-1 and TRBJ2-2, is DTAVSQTPKYLVTQMGNDKSIKCEQNLGHDTMYWYKQDSKKFLKIMFSYNNKELIINETVPNRFSPKSPDKAHLNLHINSLELGDSAVYFCASSDRDRGITGELFFGEGSRLTVL.

In its sample, this clonotype is medium-sized. The chain has TRBV20-1 and TRBJ2-1, with D perhaps TRBD2 (6 bases). The CDR3 extends over 13 amino acids. The germline V gene encodes CDR1 DFQATT and CDR2 SNEGSKA (reference sequence). Trimming cost V 6 bases and J 2 bases, with 11 bases left between them. CDR3 sequence reads: CSAPGAPYNEQFF. Written as DNA, the CDR3 is TGCAGTGCCCCGGGAGCCCCCTACAATGAGCAGTTCTTC.

With regard to this clonotype: Possible read error: a much larger clone is one base away. This chain uses TRBV7-2 with TRBJ2-4; no clear D. V lost 2 bases, J lost 3 bases, and 14 bases lay in between. The CDR3 consists of 16 residues. Germline V gives CDR1 SGHTA, CDR2 FQGNSA. The CDR3 coding sequence is TGTGCCAGCAGCTTAATTCACGGCGTTCACAAAAACATTCAGTACTTC. Its translation: CASSLIHGVHKNIQYF.

This clonotype showed up many times. The chain couples TRBV20-1 to TRBJ2-1; D is ambiguous. CDR1 is DFQATT and CDR2 is SNEGSKA in the germline V gene (reference sequence). The V gene lost 6 bases and the J gene lost 0 bases, with 9 bases spanning the gap. This CDR3 contains 13 residues. CDR3 protein: CSASQSSYNEQFF. The CDR3, as DNA: TGCAGTGCCAGTCAGAGCTCCTACAATGAGCAGTTCTTC.

The chain recombines TRBV6-9 with TRBJ1-3; tentatively, D is TRBD1 (5 bases). Germline CDR1 is MNHGY and CDR2 is SVAAGI. CDR3 length: 18 residues. Trimming took off 3 bases at V and 1 base at J, with 19 bases between the two ends. CDR3: CASSYSGHPQGSGNTIYF. CDR3 nucleotide sequence: TGTGCCAGCAGTTACTCTGGACATCCCCAAGGGTCTGGAAACACCATATATTTT.

In this sample, this clonotype turned up many times. The rearrangement links TRBV15 to TRBJ2-7; 12 bases match TRBD2. V was pared by 1 base and J by 5 bases, with 6 bases of the junction left unmatched. Germline lookup yields CDR1 LNHNV and CDR2 YYDKDF (reference sequence). The CDR3 has 16 amino acids. The CDR3 nucleotides read TGTGCCACCAGCAGAGGCGGACTAGCGGGAATCGACGAGCAGTACTTC. As protein: CATSRGGLAGIDEQYF.

The table lists this clonotype with a few counts. This likely traces to a read error, being one base from a far larger clone. V is TRBV6-1 and J is TRBJ1-2; D possibly corresponds to TRBD1 (5 bases). The V gene lost 5 bases and the J gene lost 8 bases, with 15 bases spanning the gap. The CDR3 has 13 amino acids. In germline, CDR1 is MNHNS, CDR2 SASEGT. The CDR3 nucleotides are TGTGCCAGCAGTTGGCAGGGCCGGCACGGCTACACCTTC. Its protein product is CASSWQGRHGYTF.

Remarks on this clonotype: A far larger clone is one base from this, pointing to a likely read error. The chain carries TRBV7-3 and TRBJ2-3; TRBD1 might be the D (5 bases). The CDR3 is 19 amino acids. Looked up from germline, CDR1 is SGHTA and CDR2 is FQGTGA. V was shortened by 2 bases and J by 0 bases, with 21 bases between the two germline ends. The CDR3 region has the DNA TGTGCCAGCAGCTTAGCCTCCAGTTTTCTGGACACTAGCACAGATACGCAGTATTTT. It encodes CASSLASSFLDTSTDTQYF. Together with reference TRBV7-3 and TRBJ2-3, the CDR3 gives the full variable domain: GAGVSQTPSNKVTEKGKYVELRCDPISGHTALYWYRQSLGQGPEFLIYFQGTGAADDSGLPNDRFFAVRPEGSVSTLKIQRTERGDSAVYLCASSLASSFLDTSTDTQYFGPGTRLTVL.

V is TRBV27 and J is TRBJ1-4; a possible D gene is TRBD1 (6 bases). Trimming stripped 7 bases from V and 5 bases from J, with 14 bases between. The CDR3 covers 14 residues. Germline CDR1 and CDR2: MNHEY and SMNVEV (reference sequence). The CDR3 spells CASIVGTKNEKLFF. In nucleotides, the CDR3 is TGTGCCAGCATTGTAGGGACAAAGAATGAAAAACTGTTTTTT.

This clonotype appeared once. Being one base from a much bigger clone, this may be a read error. This rearrangement joins TRBV20-1 to TRBJ1-1; TRBD1 matches 7 bases. Germline V gene data show CDR1 as DFQATT and CDR2 as SNEGSKA (reference sequence). The CDR3 runs 12 residues. Trimming removed 6 bases from V and 1 base from J; junction bases left unmatched: 2. The CDR3 DNA is TGCAGTGCGCGGGACAGGAACACTGAAGCTTTCTTT. Translated, it gives CSARDRNTEAFF.

To note about this clonotype: It is likely a read error: a sequence one base away is far more abundant. The chain recombines TRBV6-4 with TRBJ2-7, with TRBD2 matching 12 bases. Germline CDR1 and CDR2: MRHNA and SNTAGT. The trim removed 7 bases at V and 3 bases at J, leaving 19 bases unmatched. CDR3 length: 19 residues. The CDR3 DNA is TGTGCCAGCACTTGGGCGGATGGGACTAGCGGGCTACCTAGCTACGAGCAGTACTTC. Amino acids: CASTWADGTSGLPSYEQYF.

On this clonotype: Germline and junction disagree at one end, which may indicate a read error. This chain uses TRBV4-1 with TRBJ1-6; no firm D call. The germline V gene encodes CDR1 MGHRA and CDR2 YSYEKL. This CDR3 comprises 15 residues. CDR3 protein: CDSSQEAAGSSPLHF. Written as DNA, the CDR3 is TGCGACAGCAGCCAAGAGGCTGCAGGTAGTTCACCCCTCCACTTT.

This clonotype was recorded many times. The chain is built from TRBV20-1 and TRBJ1-1, with TRBD1 matching over 7 bases. The CDR3 has 16 residues. With 3 bases clipped from V and 2 bases from J, the junction kept 12 bases outside the gene matches. The germline CDR1 and CDR2 sequences are DFQATT and SNEGSKA (reference sequence). The CDR3 region has the DNA TGCAGTGCTAGGGCCCGCGGGACAGCGTACAACACTGAAGCTTTCTTT. Its protein product is CSARARGTAYNTEAFF.

This clonotype was observed many times. This chain uses TRBV6-1 with TRBJ1-1; tentative D call: TRBD1 (5 bases). CDR3 length: 14 residues. Trimming took 7 bases from V and 1 from J, leaving 13 bases between them. Germline V gives CDR1 MNHNS, CDR2 SASEGT. The CDR3 region has the DNA TGTGCCAGCAAGCGGGGACCGACGAACACTGAAGCTTTCTTT. It translates to CASKRGPTNTEAFF.

This clonotype was recorded many times. Here the CDR3 reads CASSLQGVEAFF. The CDR3 coding sequence is TGTGCCAGCAGTCTTCAGGGTGTTGAAGCTTTCTTT. V gene TRBV28 combines with J gene TRBJ1-1, with a tentative D call TRBD1 (5 bases). The CDR3 spans 12 residues. The germline gives CDR1 MDHEN, CDR2 SYDVKM. V was shortened by 5 bases and J by 7 bases, with 11 bases between the two germline ends.

This clonotype was counted at least ten times. This sequence joins TRBV7-9 and TRBJ2-1; maybe TRBD1 (5 bases). Trimming removed 1 base at V and 7 bases at J, with 8 bases between. Germline assignment: CDR1 SEHNR and CDR2 FQNEAQ (reference sequence). This CDR3 is built from 13 residues. The CDR3 loop reads CASSLGSGNEQFF. Here the CDR3 DNA reads TGTGCCAGCAGCTTAGGATCAGGGAATGAGCAGTTCTTC.

With respect to this clonotype: With a much larger clone just one base away, this may be a read error. The chain uses TRBV20-1 and TRBJ2-5; D is undetermined. CDR3 length: 13 amino acids. The germline CDR1 and CDR2 sequences are DFQATT and SNEGSKA (reference sequence). DNA for the CDR3: TGCAGTGCTAGATCCCAGAACCAAGAGAACCAGTACTTC. Translating it yields CSARSQNQENQYF.

Many counts were recorded for this clonotype. CDR3 DNA sequence: TGTGCCAGCAGTTTCACGACAGCCTCCTACGAGCAGTACTTC. This sequence encodes CASSFTTASYEQYF. V and J are TRBV27 and TRBJ2-7, with D perhaps TRBD1 (5 bases). This CDR3 has 14 amino acids. Trimming removed 3 bases at V and 0 bases at J, with 9 bases between. Germline loops: CDR1 MNHEY, CDR2 SMNVEV (reference sequence).

The chain combines TRBV20-1 with TRBJ2-3, with 10 positions matching TRBD2. Germline V gives CDR1 DFQATT, CDR2 SNEGSKA (reference sequence). CDR3 length equals 17 residues. V lost 8 bases to trimming and J lost 1 base; unmatched junction nucleotides: 15. CDR3 amino acids: CSPAWVAGGYRTDTQYF. DNA of the CDR3: TGCAGTCCTGCGTGGGTAGCGGGAGGCTACCGCACAGATACGCAGTATTTT.

This clonotype is judged medium-sized (0.01 to 0.1%). J is TRBJ2-6 and V is TRBV19; D is perhaps TRBD1 (6 bases). Trimming shortened V by 5 bases and J by 4 bases, and 12 bases separated the two germline ends. Germline CDR1 and CDR2: LNHDA and SQIVND (reference sequence). This CDR3 is 15 amino acids long. CDR3 sequence (DNA): TGTGCCAGTAGTTTTCCAGGGGCCGGGGCCAACGTCCTGACTTTC. This codes for CASSFPGAGANVLTF.